This T cell receptor beta chain comes out of a study of vaccination effects on CD4 cells after COVID-19. As for the study in general: Post-vaccine specimens arrived a median 72 days past the second dose.

Findings and limits, study-wide: Infection- and vaccine-induced clones contracted markedly late after vaccination.

TCRdb's copy holds only in-frame clones and misses some; the assay was immunoSEQ multiplex PCR. The sample has about 66,000 clones, 76% seen once; the top ten hold more than 0.85%. Before any sequencing was done, the ViraFEST assay used viral peptide pools to expand antigen-specific CD4+ T cells. Culturing for around eleven days preceded CD4+ T cell isolation. Either the mRNA-1273 or the BNT162b2 vaccine was given to participants as two doses. People in the vaccine group had not been infected with SARS-CoV-2 before, and their nucleocapsid antibodies were negative. Two million PBMC were seeded per well and grown in the presence of roughly 10 IU/ml IL-2 and 8 to 10 ug/ml peptides. Concerning this clone: The antigen remains unidentified.

The sequenced sample was CD4+ T cells from PBMCs cultured with HCoV-OC43 spike peptides, obtained after COVID-19 vaccination. As for subset: HCoV-OC43 spike overlapping peptide pool stimulation. The receptor was derived from a human donor who received a COVID-19 vaccine.

CDR3 protein: CASSLAGNRPEAFF. In DNA form, the CDR3 reads TGCGCCAGCAGCTTGGCCGGGAATAGGCCTGAAGCTTTCTTT. The gene calls are TRBV5-1 and TRBJ1-1; D not certain. The CDR3 is made up of 14 amino acids. V was shortened by 0 bases and J by 6 bases, with 12 bases between the two germline ends. Germline V lookup: CDR1 SGHRS, CDR2 YFSETQ. Based on the CDR3 plus reference TRBV5-1 and TRBJ1-1, the full variable domain is KAGVTQTPRYLIKTRGQQVTLSCSPISGHRSVSWYQQTPGQGLQFLFEYFSETQRNKGNFPGRFSGRQFSNSRSEMNVSTLELGDSALYLCASSLAGNRPEAFFGQGTRLTVV.